This TCR beta chain stems from a study of cytomegalovirus exposure and HLA in healthy donors. Overall study findings and caveats: Links to common viral pathogens appeared, in a later analysis, for several of the most significant clusters. The records held CMV serostatus as the only immune exposure information.

The PCR ran on 60 Vbeta and 13 Jbeta primers. TCRdb's table, derived via immunoSEQ multiplex PCR, lists solely in-frame clones and lacks some. This table holds under 200,000 clones, around 65% found once. The CDR3 covers 15 residues. V shed 2 bases and J shed 3 bases, with 13 bases lying between them. The germline CDR1 and CDR2 sequences are SGHRS and YFSETQ. This clone was observed a handful of times. Its antigen is still unknown. The source material was PBMCs. The chain couples TRBV5-1 to TRBJ2-3; D remains unclear. The receptor comes from a woman aged 40 to 50 in good health and CMV-seropositive. CDR3 region: CASSFHPAQTDTQYF. CDR3 nucleotide sequence: TGCGCCAGCAGCTTTCATCCAGCACAGACAGATACGCAGTATTTT. The variable domain in full, with the rest retrieved from reference TRBV5-1 and TRBJ2-3, is KAGVTQTPRYLIKTRGQQVTLSCSPISGHRSVSWYQQTPGQGLQFLFEYFSETQRNKGNFPGRFSGRQFSNSRSEMNVSTLELGDSALYLCASSFHPAQTDTQYFGPGTRLTVL.